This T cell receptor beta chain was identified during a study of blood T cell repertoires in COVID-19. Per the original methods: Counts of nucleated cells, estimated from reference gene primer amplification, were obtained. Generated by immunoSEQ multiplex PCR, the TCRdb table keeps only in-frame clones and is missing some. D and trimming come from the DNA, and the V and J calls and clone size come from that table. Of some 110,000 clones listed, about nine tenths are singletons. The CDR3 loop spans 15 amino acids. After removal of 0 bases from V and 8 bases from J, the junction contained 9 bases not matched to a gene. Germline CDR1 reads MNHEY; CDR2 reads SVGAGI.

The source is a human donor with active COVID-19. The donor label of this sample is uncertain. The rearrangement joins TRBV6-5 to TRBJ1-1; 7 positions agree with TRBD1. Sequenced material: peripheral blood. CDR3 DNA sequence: TGTGCCAGCAGTTACTCCTTCGGGACAGTAAAAGAAGCTTTCTTT. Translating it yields CASSYSFGTVKEAFF.